This TCR beta chain was captured in a study of breast tumors, draining lymph nodes, adjacent tissues. This clonotype has at least ten counts. Its antigen is still unknown. MiXCR, applied by TCRdb to the multiplex PCR reads, yields one record per CDR3 protein. The sample comprises some 170,000 distinct CDR3 sequences, 30% to 35% of which are singletons, and less than 4% rests with the top ten. Breast cancer patients provided tissue from their axillary draining lymph nodes. With V trimmed by 5 bases and J by 0 bases, 1 base remained unmatched. CDR1 and CDR2 (germline): MNHNS, SASEGT. The CDR3 runs 14 residues. Study results and caveats: Compared with basal-like, luminal-like tumors shared significantly more repertoire with nontumor tissue. The lymph node origin of tumor T cells was framed as consistent with a hypothesis, not demonstrated. Most tumor T cells seemingly derive from lymph node, then expand in tumor.

The V call is TRBV6-1, the J call TRBJ1-5; the match to TRBD1 covers 7 bases. The source of this sequence is a female donor with breast cancer. Some clones in this sample may be carry-over from other donors' samples. The sample was axillary lymph node tissue. The DNA for the CDR3 is TGTGCCAGCAGTCGGGACAGTAGCAATCAGCCCCAGCATTTT. It codes for CASSRDSSNQPQHF.